The 8 T cell receptor beta chains in this list originate from one sample, sequenced in a study of blood T cells in healthy people across ages. The use of a sample-barcoded 5' primer and a J-beta primer mix characterized a second PCR of about 7 to 12 cycles. TCRdb re-called the 5' RACE reads with MiXCR, one entry per CDR3 protein. The sample shows approximately 1,000,000 distinct CDR3 sequences, more than 30% of them seen only once. The sequencing sample was made of blood. The receptors originated from a man aged 18 to 30 in good health.

The chain links TRBV4-3 to TRBJ1-2; D is unclear. Trimming cost V 4 bases and J 8 bases, with 14 bases left between them. Germline V CDR1 and CDR2: LGHNA, YSLEER. CDR3 length: 13 residues. In DNA form, the CDR3 reads TGCGCCAGCAGCCGAGGCGAGCGAAGCGGCTACACCTTC. It encodes CASSRGERSGYTF.

V usage is TRBV9 and J usage is TRBJ2-3, with 7 positions matching TRBD2. The CDR3 totals 15 residues. V dropped 0 bases and J dropped 1; count of bases not matched to a gene: 2. CDR1 and CDR2 from the germline V gene are SGDLS and YYNGEE. The CDR3, as DNA: TGTGCCAGCAGCGTAGAGGGAGGGGGCACAGATACGCAGTATTTT. As protein: CASSVEGGGTDTQYF.

This clonotype was counted a few times. The CDR3 region is CASSPHPTGNSNQPQHF. Written as DNA, the CDR3 is TGTGCCAGCAGTCCTCACCCGACAGGGAATAGCAATCAGCCCCAGCATTTT. V and J are TRBV6-2 or TRBV6-3 and TRBJ1-5; 7 bases fit TRBD1. The CDR3 is made up of 17 amino acids. V gave up 5 bases and J gave up 0 bases; unmatched junction bases: 10. Germline V gene data show CDR1 as MNHEY and CDR2 as SVGEGT.

A word on this clonotype: A much larger clone is a single base away; this may be a read error. The chain combines TRBV9 with TRBJ2-3, with TRBD1 matching over 8 bases. CDR3 length equals 14 residues. Germline V gene lookup returns CDR1 SGDLS and CDR2 YYNGEE. This CDR3 reads CVSSETGAADTQYF. Here the CDR3 DNA reads TGTGTCAGCAGCGAGACAGGGGCGGCAGATACGCAGTATTTT.

The V gene is TRBV28, the J gene TRBJ2-6; D remains unclear. Deletions cut 4 bases from V and 0 bases from J, with 7 bases between. From germline, CDR1 is MDHEN and CDR2 SYDVKM. CDR3 length: 15 amino acids. CDR3 loop: CASSYKASGANVLTF. The CDR3, as DNA: TGTGCCAGCAGTTATAAGGCCTCTGGGGCCAACGTCCTGACTTTC.

J is TRBJ2-1 and V is TRBV6-5; D is perhaps TRBD2 (7 bases). Trimming shortened V by 6 bases and J by 4 bases, and 16 bases separated the two germline ends. Germline CDR1 is MNHEY and CDR2 is SVGAGI. CDR3 size: 15 residues. CDR3 amino acids: CASSVYGGRYNEQFF. CDR3 DNA: TGTGCCAGCAGCGTCTACGGGGGGCGGTACAATGAGCAGTTCTTC.

The genes are TRBV20-1 and TRBJ1-3; D call uncertain. The germline V gene has CDR1 DFQATT and CDR2 SNEGSKA (reference sequence). CDR3 length: 13 residues. CDR3 sequence reads: CSVRGASGNTIYF. CDR3 coding DNA: TGCAGCGTCCGGGGAGCATCTGGAAACACCATATATTTT.

The chain recombines TRBV20-1 with TRBJ2-1; 8 positions agree with TRBD1. The DNA end favors TRBJ2-7, so the J call may be wrong. The CDR3 extends over 16 amino acids. Germline CDR1 and CDR2: DFQATT and SNEGSKA (reference sequence). In nucleotides, the CDR3 is TGCAGTGCTAGAGATGGTGCAGGGGGCACCTACAATGAGCAGTACTTC. It translates to CSARDGAGGTYNEQYF.